This entry concerns a single TCR beta chain. What it recognizes is unknown. CDR1 and CDR2 (germline): SQVTM, ANQGSEA. CDR3 length equals 14 residues. V was shortened by 7 bases and J by 5 bases, with 21 bases between the two germline ends. Repertoires were generated with immunoSEQ multiplex PCR, while TCRdb's copy carries only in-frame clones and drops some. The table shows about 94,000 clones, with approximately 88% occurring only once. This entry is derived from a study of identifying expanded T cells in peripheral blood. General study results and limits: Clone count variance between roughly two-week samples rose with total template count.

The sequencing sample was made of blood. The J gene is TRBJ2-7, the V gene TRBV29-1, with TRBD2 as a possible D gene (7 bases). The sequence was collected from a person aged 18 to 70 in good health. This CDR3 reads CSAARGLAFDEQYF. Here the CDR3 DNA reads TGCAGCGCCGCGCGGGGGCTAGCGTTCGACGAGCAGTACTTC.